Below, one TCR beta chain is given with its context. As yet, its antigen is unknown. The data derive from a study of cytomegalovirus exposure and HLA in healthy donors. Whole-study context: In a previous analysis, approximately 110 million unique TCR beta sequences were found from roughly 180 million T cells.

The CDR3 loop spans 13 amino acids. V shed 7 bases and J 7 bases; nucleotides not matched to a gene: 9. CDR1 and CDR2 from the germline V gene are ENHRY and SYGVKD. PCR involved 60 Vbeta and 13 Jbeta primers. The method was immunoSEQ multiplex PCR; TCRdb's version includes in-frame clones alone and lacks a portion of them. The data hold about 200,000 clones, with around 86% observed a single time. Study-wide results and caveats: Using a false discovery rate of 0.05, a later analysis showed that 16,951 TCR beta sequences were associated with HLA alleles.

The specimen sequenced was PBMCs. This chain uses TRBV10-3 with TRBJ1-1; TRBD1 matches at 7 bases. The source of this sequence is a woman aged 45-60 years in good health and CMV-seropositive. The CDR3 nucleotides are TGTGCCATCACTACAGGACAGGAAAATGAAGCTTTCTTT. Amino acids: CAITTGQENEAFF.